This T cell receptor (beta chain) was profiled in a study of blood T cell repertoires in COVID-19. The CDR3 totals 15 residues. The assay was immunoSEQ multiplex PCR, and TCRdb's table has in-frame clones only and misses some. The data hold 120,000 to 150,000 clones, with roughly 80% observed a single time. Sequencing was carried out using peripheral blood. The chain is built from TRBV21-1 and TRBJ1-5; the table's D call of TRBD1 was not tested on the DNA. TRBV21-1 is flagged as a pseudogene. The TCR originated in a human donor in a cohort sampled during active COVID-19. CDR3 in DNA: TGTGCCAGCAGCAAAGGACAGGGGACTCGGCAGCCCCAGCATTTT. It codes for CASSKGQGTRQPQHF.